The 22 T cell receptor beta chains listed next were all sequenced from one sample in a study of OX40 agonist ivuxolimab in advanced cancers. TCRdb keeps only in-frame clones here, not all; method: immunoSEQ multiplex PCR. The data hold about 81,000 clones, with more than 70% observed a single time. Here the sequenced sample was CD4+ or CD8+ T cells sorted from blood, taken in a trial of the OX40 agonist ivuxolimab. The receptor set was obtained from an adult with an advanced solid tumor such as melanoma, head and neck, liver or kidney cancer.

The chain uses TRBV11-2 and TRBJ1-1; TRBD1 aligns across 8 bases. The CDR3 loop spans 14 amino acids. V lost 5 bases and J lost 1; bases outside the gene matches: 3. The germline V gene has CDR1 SGHAT and CDR2 FQNNGV. CDR3 amino acids: CASSADRGNTEAFF. CDR3 DNA: TGTGCCAGCAGCGCAGACAGGGGGAACACTGAAGCTTTCTTT.

The chain employs TRBV5-6 and TRBJ1-1; D is possibly TRBD1 (5 bases). V was clipped by 8 bases and J by 5 bases, with 19 bases between them. Germline V gene sequence: CDR1 SGHDT, CDR2 YYEEEE. This CDR3 region has 14 residues. CDR3 residues: CASNAWRGWTEAFF. CDR3 sequence (DNA): TGTGCCAGTAACGCTTGGCGGGGGTGGACTGAAGCTTTCTTT.

The chain links TRBV4-1 to TRBJ1-3, with TRBD1 identical over 8 bases. V shed 1 base and J 4 bases; nucleotides not matched to a gene: 0. The CDR3 runs 14 residues. CDR1 MGHRA and CDR2 YSYEKL come from the germline V gene. The CDR3 DNA is TGCGCCAGCAGCCAAGGGACAGGGGGAAACACCATATATTTT. Its protein is CASSQGTGGNTIYF.

This clone was found a few times. The V call is TRBV19, the J call TRBJ1-5; TRBD1 aligns across 7 bases. The germline CDR1 and CDR2 sequences are LNHDA and SQIVND (reference sequence). This CDR3 contains 14 residues. Germline trimming cut 4 bases from V and 4 bases from J; bases unmatched to any gene: 4. CDR3 sequence reads: CASSTPTGNQPQHF. DNA of the CDR3: TGTGCCAGTAGTACCCCGACAGGGAATCAGCCCCAGCATTTT.

The V and J genes are TRBV14 and TRBJ1-3; D gene ambiguous. The CDR3 totals 13 residues. From germline, CDR1 is SGHDN and CDR2 FVKESK. V was trimmed by 4 bases and J by 3 bases, leaving 7 bases between them. CDR3 nucleotide sequence: TGTGCCAGCAGCCTGGGAGATGGAAACACCATATATTTT. As protein: CASSLGDGNTIYF.

This rearrangement joins TRBV9 to TRBJ2-7, with D perhaps matching TRBD2 (5 bases). The CDR3 consists of 14 residues. Trimming left V 4 bases short and J 7 bases short, with 18 bases between. Germline V lookup: CDR1 SGDLS, CDR2 YYNGEE. The CDR3 here is CASSPSGNLKEQYF. The CDR3 DNA reads TGTGCCAGCAGCCCCTCCGGGAACCTAAAGGAGCAGTACTTC. The whole variable domain, filled in from reference TRBV9 and TRBJ2-7, reads DSGVTQTPKHLITATGQRVTLRCSPRSGDLSVYWYQQSLDQGLQFLIQYYNGEERAKGNILERFSAQQFPDLHSELNLSSLELGDSALYFCASSPSGNLKEQYFGPGTRLTVT.

Concerning this clone itself: This likely comes from a read error, as the CDR3 has no conserved phenylalanine or tryptophan at its end. The J gene is TRBJ1-6, the V gene TRBV18; no firm D call. Trimming left V 6 bases short and J 8 bases short, with 20 bases between. From germline, CDR1 is KGHSH and CDR2 LQKENI. The CDR3 contains 16 residues. The CDR3 region has the DNA TGTGCCAGCTCCCCAGTAGCCGGAGGGATGGATTCACCCCTCCACCTT. The encoded protein is CASSPVAGGMDSPLHL.

This chain connects TRBV11-1 to TRBJ2-7; TRBD1 is a possible D gene (6 bases). V dropped 2 bases and J dropped 1 base, with 9 bases sitting between them. CDR3 size: 14 residues. Germline values: CDR1 SGHAT, CDR2 FQDESV (reference sequence). CDR3 in amino acids: CASSLYRESYEQYF. In DNA form, the CDR3 reads TGTGCCAGCAGCTTATACAGGGAATCCTACGAGCAGTACTTC.

CDR3 nucleotides: TGTGCCAGCAGTTTAATAGTGGGGGGGCCAGACGGGGAGCTGTTTTTT. Protein product: CASSLIVGGPDGELFF. This chain connects TRBV27 to TRBJ2-2; D may be TRBD2 (7 bases). Per germline, CDR1 MNHEY and CDR2 SMNVEV (reference sequence). Trimming left V 2 bases short and J 7 bases short, with 17 bases between. The CDR3 totals 16 residues.

V usage is TRBV5-1 and J usage is TRBJ2-5; a possible D gene is TRBD2 (7 bases). Germline CDR1 and CDR2: SGHRS and YFSETQ. The CDR3 runs 16 residues. Trimming took 3 bases from V and 5 from J, leaving 20 bases between them. The CDR3: CASSSSLGGRMETQYF. The DNA of the CDR3 is TGCGCCAGCAGCTCCTCTCTCGGGGGGCGGATGGAGACCCAGTACTTC. The entire variable domain, with the rest obtained from reference TRBV5-1 and TRBJ2-5, is as follows: KAGVTQTPRYLIKTRGQQVTLSCSPISGHRSVSWYQQTPGQGLQFLFEYFSETQRNKGNFPGRFSGRQFSNSRSEMNVSTLELGDSALYLCASSSSLGGRMETQYFGPGTRLLVL.

CDR3 nucleotide sequence: TGTGCCAGCTCCGACAGGGGCTACGAGCAGTACTTC. Translated, it gives CASSDRGYEQYF. The chain is built from TRBV27 and TRBJ2-7; 8 bases match TRBD1. The germline V gene encodes CDR1 MNHEY and CDR2 SMNVEV (reference sequence). Trimming at V came to 8 bases and at J to 3 bases, leaving 3 bases not matched to a gene. This CDR3 is built from 12 residues.

The V gene is TRBV28, the J gene TRBJ1-2; D gene unclear. V shed 6 bases and J shed 8 bases, with 13 bases lying between them. The CDR3 is 12 residues long. Germline V gives CDR1 MDHEN, CDR2 SYDVKM. The CDR3 region has the DNA TGTGCCAGCAGCTTCCTCCAGAGGGGCTACACCTTC. Amino acid sequence: CASSFLQRGYTF.

V gene TRBV29-1 combines with J gene TRBJ1-2; D is unclear. In germline, CDR1 is SQVTM, CDR2 ANQGSEA. The V end was cut by 3 bases, the J end by 2 bases, with 16 bases between. The CDR3 covers 15 residues. CDR3 sequence (DNA): TGCAGCGTTGATGATCGGGGATCCCAAAACTATGGCTACACCTTC. It translates to CSVDDRGSQNYGYTF.

This rearrangement joins TRBV18 to TRBJ1-1; D might be TRBD1 (5 bases). Germline V gene sequence: CDR1 KGHSH, CDR2 LQKENI. V was trimmed by 3 bases and J by 0 bases, leaving 11 bases between them. The CDR3 extends over 15 amino acids. The CDR3 spells CASSPGGGLNTEAFF. The CDR3 DNA reads as TGTGCCAGCTCACCGGGGGGGGGACTGAACACTGAAGCTTTCTTT.

The genes are TRBV9 and TRBJ2-3; TRBD2 aligns across 8 bases. CDR1 and CDR2 (germline): SGDLS, YYNGEE. Trimming removed 7 bases from V and 1 base from J; junction bases left unmatched: 8. This CDR3 is 15 amino acids long. CDR3 loop: CASGEGLDGTDTQYF. In nucleotides, the CDR3 is TGTGCCAGCGGGGAGGGACTAGATGGCACAGATACGCAGTATTTT. The variable domain in full, with the rest retrieved from reference TRBV9 and TRBJ2-3, is DSGVTQTPKHLITATGQRVTLRCSPRSGDLSVYWYQQSLDQGLQFLIQYYNGEERAKGNILERFSAQQFPDLHSELNLSSLELGDSALYFCASGEGLDGTDTQYFGPGTRLTVL.

The chain couples TRBV27 to TRBJ1-6, with D tentatively TRBD1 (6 bases). The CDR3 extends over 16 amino acids. CDR1 is MNHEY and CDR2 is SMNVEV in the germline V gene (reference sequence). The V gene lost 3 bases and the J gene lost 8 bases, with 17 bases spanning the gap. CDR3 in DNA: TGTGCCAGCAGTTTCTTGGGTCAGCCAGGGGATTCACCCCTCCACTTT. Translated, it gives CASSFLGQPGDSPLHF.

This rearrangement joins TRBV20-1 to TRBJ1-1; unclear D gene. Germline V gene lookup returns CDR1 DFQATT and CDR2 SNEGSKA (reference sequence). Trimming removed 3 bases from V and 3 bases from J, with 5 bases in between. CDR3 length: 11 amino acids. CDR3 region: CSASRDTEAFF. CDR3 DNA: TGCAGTGCTAGTCGGGACACTGAAGCTTTCTTT.

CDR3 in DNA: TGTGCCAGCAGCCAACTTTCTACAGGGGGCGAAAAACTGTTTTTT. Its protein is CASSQLSTGGEKLFF. The genes are TRBV4-2 and TRBJ1-4; 9 bases are a match to TRBD1. The CDR3 is 15 residues long. Trimming cost V 2 bases and J 8 bases; bases outside gene matches: 6. CDR1 and CDR2 (germline): LGHNA, YNFKEQ.

The chain uses TRBV2 and TRBJ2-1; D perhaps matches TRBD2 (7 bases). Germline V gives CDR1 SNHLY, CDR2 FYNNEI. The V end was cut by 6 bases, the J end by 10 bases, with 22 bases between. The CDR3 spans 15 residues. CDR3 DNA: TGTGCCAGCAGACGGGGGGCCCCGACGCGTGGGGAGCAGTTCTTC. Translating it yields CASRRGAPTRGEQFF.

J is TRBJ2-7 and V is TRBV11-2; D unresolved. The germline V and J ends were trimmed by 1 base and 3 bases, with 4 bases remaining between them. Per the germline V gene, CDR1 is SGHAT and CDR2 is FQNNGV. The CDR3 covers 12 residues. The CDR3 DNA sequence: TGTGCCAGCAGCTTAGCGGGCTACGAGCAGTACTTC. It yields the protein CASSLAGYEQYF.

In nucleotides, the CDR3 is TGTGCCAGCAGCCTGGACGAGGAACAACCCCAGCATTTT. This translates into CASSLDEEQPQHF. The chain links TRBV7-6 to TRBJ1-5; D is unclear. CDR1 and CDR2 (germline): SGHVS, FNYEAQ. The CDR3 length is 13 residues. Between the trimmed V and J ends, which lost 5 bases and 10 bases, there was a span of 15 bases.

The table lists this clone with a count of one. The chain is built from TRBV18 and TRBJ1-3; a possible D gene is TRBD1 (5 bases). Trimming pared 2 bases from V and 6 bases from J, leaving 8 bases between. The germline V gene encodes CDR1 KGHSH and CDR2 LQKENI. The CDR3 spans 13 residues. CDR3 protein: CASSPGDLNTIYF. CDR3 nucleotide sequence: TGTGCCAGCTCACCAGGGGACCTAAACACCATATATTTT.